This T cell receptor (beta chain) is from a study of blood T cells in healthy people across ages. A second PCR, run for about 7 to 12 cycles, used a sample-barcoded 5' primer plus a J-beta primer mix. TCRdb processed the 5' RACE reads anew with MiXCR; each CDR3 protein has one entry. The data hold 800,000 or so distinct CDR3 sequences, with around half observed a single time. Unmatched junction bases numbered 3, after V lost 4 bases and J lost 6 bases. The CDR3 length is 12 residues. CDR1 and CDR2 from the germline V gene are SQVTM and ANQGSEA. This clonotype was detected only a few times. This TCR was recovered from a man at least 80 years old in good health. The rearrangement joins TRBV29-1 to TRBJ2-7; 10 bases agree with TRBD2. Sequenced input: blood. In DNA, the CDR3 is TGCAGCGTTGCTCTAGCGGGAGTCGAGCAGTACTTC. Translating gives CSVALAGVEQYF.